The subject of this entry is one TCR beta chain. Authors' methods: By means of reference gene primer amplification, nucleated cell counts were estimated. Profiled with immunoSEQ multiplex PCR; TCRdb holds only in-frame clones, not every one. V and J calls and clone size are copied from that table; D and trimming were computed from the DNA. Among approximately 220,000 clones listed, 85% to 90% were seen once. The sample originates from a study of blood T cell repertoires in COVID-19. Germline CDR1 is SGHRS and CDR2 is YFSETQ. The CDR3 contains 15 residues. Trimming stripped 2 bases from V and 6 bases from J, with 18 bases between. This study enrolled people aged about 18 to 95 from about two dozen US geographic areas. Participants' reported clinical history set cohort assignment.

The source of this sequence is a woman in her late teens or twenties in a cohort exposed to, infected with or recovered from COVID-19 (not recorded which). Sequencing input: PBMCs or T cells enriched from blood (not recorded which). The chain uses TRBV5-1 and TRBJ2-7; D is uncertain. CDR3 nucleotides: TGCGCCAGCAGCTTAGAACGAGTCATTCCCTCCGAGCAGTACTTC. Translated: CASSLERVIPSEQYF.